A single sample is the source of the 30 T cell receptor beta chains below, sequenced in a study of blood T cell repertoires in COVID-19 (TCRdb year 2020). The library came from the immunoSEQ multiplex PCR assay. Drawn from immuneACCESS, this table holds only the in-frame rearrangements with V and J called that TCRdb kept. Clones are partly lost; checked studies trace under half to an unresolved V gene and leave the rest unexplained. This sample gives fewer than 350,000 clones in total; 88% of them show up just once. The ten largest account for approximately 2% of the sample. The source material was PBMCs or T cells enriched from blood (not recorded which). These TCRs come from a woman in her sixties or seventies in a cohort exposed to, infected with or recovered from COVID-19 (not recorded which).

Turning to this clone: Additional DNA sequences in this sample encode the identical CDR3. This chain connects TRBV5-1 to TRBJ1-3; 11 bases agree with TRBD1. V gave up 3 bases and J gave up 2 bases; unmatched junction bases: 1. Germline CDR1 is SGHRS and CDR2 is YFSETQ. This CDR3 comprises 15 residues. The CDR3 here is CASSSDRGPGNTIYF. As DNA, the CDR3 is TGCGCCAGCAGCTCGGACAGGGGGCCTGGAAACACCATATATTTT.

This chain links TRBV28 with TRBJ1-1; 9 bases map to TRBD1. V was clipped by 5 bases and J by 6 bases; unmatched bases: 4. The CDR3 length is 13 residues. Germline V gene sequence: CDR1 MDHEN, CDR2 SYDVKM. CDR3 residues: CASSPTGGAEAFF. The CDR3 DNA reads TGTGCCAGCAGTCCCACAGGGGGCGCTGAAGCTTTCTTT. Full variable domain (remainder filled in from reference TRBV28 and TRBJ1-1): DVKVTQSSRYLVKRTGEKVFLECVQDMDHENMFWYRQDPGLGLRLIYFSYDVKMKEKGDIPEGYSVSREKKERFSLILESASTNQTSMYLCASSPTGGAEAFFGQGTRLTVV.

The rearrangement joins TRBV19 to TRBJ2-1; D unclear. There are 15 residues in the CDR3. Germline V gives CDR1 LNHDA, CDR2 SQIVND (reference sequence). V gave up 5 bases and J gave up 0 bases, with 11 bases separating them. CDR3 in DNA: TGTGCCAGTAGTGTCTACGTGAGCTCCTACAATGAGCAGTTCTTC. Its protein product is CASSVYVSSYNEQFF.

CDR3 DNA sequence: TGCGCCAGCACGGAACCGGGAAACTATGGCTACACCTTC. Protein product: CASTEPGNYGYTF. V gene TRBV5-1 combines with J gene TRBJ1-2; D gene ambiguous. Germline values: CDR1 SGHRS, CDR2 YFSETQ. The CDR3 spans 13 residues. The ends were cut back, 6 bases at V and 2 bases at J, with 11 bases in the middle.

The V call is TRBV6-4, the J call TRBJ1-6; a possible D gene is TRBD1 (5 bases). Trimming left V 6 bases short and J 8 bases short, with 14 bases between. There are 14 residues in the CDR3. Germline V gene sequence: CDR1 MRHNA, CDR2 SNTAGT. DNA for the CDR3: TGTGCCAGCAGCCCCAGGAGGGGCGATTCACCCCTCCACTTT. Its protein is CASSPRRGDSPLHF.

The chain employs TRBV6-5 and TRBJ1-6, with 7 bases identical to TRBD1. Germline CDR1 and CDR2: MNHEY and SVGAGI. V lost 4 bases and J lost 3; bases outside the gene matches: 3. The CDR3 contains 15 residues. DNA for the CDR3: TGTGCCAGCAGTTTTAACAGGGGCTATAATTCACCCCTCCACTTT. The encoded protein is CASSFNRGYNSPLHF.

CDR3 region: CASRPTGTSEKLFF. In DNA form, the CDR3 reads TGTGCCAGCAGACCAACAGGGACGTCTGAAAAACTGTTTTTT. This chain uses TRBV28 with TRBJ1-4, with TRBD1 as a possible D gene (6 bases). This CDR3 contains 14 residues. Deletions cut 6 bases from V and 7 bases from J, with 15 bases between. The V gene's germline CDR1 is MDHEN and CDR2 SYDVKM.

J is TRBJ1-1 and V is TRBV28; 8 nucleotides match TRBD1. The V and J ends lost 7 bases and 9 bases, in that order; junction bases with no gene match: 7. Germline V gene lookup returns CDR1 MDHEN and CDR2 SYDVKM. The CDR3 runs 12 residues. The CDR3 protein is CASTTRGRKAFF. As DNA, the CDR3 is TGTGCCAGCACTACCAGGGGGCGGAAAGCTTTCTTT.

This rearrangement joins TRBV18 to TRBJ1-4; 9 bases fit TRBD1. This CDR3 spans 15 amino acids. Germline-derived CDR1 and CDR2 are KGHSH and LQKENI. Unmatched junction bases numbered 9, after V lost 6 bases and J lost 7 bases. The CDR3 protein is CASSPGTGPSEKLFF. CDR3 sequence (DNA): TGTGCCAGCTCGCCCGGGACAGGGCCTAGTGAAAAACTGTTTTTT.

The DNA of the CDR3 is TGTGCCAGCAGTTTGGTGTCACTAGCGGGAGCCACCGGGGAGCTGTTTTTT. It encodes CASSLVSLAGATGELFF. V is TRBV28 and J is TRBJ2-2; TRBD2 agrees at 11 bases. The V and J ends lost 3 bases and 4 bases, in that order; junction bases with no gene match: 7. Per the germline V gene, CDR1 is MDHEN and CDR2 is SYDVKM. The CDR3 sequence is 17 residues long.

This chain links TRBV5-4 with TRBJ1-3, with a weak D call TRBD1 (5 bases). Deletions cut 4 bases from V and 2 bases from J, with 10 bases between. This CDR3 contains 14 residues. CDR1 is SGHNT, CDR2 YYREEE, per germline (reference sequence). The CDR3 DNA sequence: TGTGCCAGCAGCCTGGCGGGGGCTGGAAACACCATATATTTT. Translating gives CASSLAGAGNTIYF.

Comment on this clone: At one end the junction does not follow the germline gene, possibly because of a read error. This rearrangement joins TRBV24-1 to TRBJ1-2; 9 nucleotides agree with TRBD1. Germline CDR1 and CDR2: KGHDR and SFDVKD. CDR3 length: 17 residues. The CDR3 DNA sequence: TGTGCCACCAGTGATACCACAGGGGGCGCGAGTAACCATGGCTACACCTTC. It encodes CATSDTTGGASNHGYTF.

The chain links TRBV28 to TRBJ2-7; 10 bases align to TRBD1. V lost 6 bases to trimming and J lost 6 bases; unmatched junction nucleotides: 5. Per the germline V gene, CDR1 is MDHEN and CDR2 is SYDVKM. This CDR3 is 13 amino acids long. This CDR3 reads CASSRGQGGEQYF. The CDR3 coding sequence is TGTGCCAGCAGCCGTGGACAGGGGGGCGAGCAGTACTTC.

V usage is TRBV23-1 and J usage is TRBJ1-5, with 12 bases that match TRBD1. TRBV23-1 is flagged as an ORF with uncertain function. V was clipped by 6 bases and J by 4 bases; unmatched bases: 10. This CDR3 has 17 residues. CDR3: CASSQLGQGAGNQPQHF. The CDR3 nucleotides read TGCGCCAGCAGCCAACTGGGACAGGGGGCAGGGAATCAGCCCCAGCATTTT.

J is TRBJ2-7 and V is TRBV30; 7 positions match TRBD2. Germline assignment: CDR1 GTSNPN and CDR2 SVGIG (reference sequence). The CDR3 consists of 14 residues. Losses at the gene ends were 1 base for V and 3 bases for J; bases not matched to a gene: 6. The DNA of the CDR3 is TGTGCCTGGAGTGATCTGGGACTACTCTACGAGCAGTACTTC. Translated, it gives CAWSDLGLLYEQYF.

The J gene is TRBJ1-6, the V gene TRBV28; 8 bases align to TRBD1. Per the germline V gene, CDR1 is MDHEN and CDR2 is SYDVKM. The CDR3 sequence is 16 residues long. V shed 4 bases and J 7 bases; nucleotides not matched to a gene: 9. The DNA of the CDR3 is TGTGCCAGCAGTTCCCCTGGACAGGGCGACAATTCACCCCTCCACTTT. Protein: CASSSPGQGDNSPLHF.

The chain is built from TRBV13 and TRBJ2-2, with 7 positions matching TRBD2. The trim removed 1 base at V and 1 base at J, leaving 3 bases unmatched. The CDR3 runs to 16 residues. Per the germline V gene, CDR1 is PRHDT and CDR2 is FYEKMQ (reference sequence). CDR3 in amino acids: CASSLELAVNTGELFF. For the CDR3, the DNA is TGTGCCAGCAGCTTAGAGCTAGCGGTGAACACCGGGGAGCTGTTTTTT.

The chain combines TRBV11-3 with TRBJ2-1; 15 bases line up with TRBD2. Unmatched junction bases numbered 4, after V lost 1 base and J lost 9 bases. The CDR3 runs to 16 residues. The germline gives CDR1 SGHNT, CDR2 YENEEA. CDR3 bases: TGTGCCAGCAGCTTAGGGACTAGCGGGAGGGCCCGTGAGCAGTTCTTC. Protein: CASSLGTSGRAREQFF. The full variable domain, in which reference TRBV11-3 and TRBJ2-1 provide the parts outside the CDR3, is EAGVVQSPRYKIIEKKQPVAFWCNPISGHNTLYWYLQNLGQGPELLIRYENEEAVDDSQLPKDRFSAERLKGVDSTLKIQPAELGDSAVYLCASSLGTSGRAREQFFGPGTRLTVL.

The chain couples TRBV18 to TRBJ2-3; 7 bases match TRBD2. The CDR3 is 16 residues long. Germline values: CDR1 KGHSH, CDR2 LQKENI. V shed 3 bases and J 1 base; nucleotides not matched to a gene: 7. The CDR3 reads CASSPLGLAGTDTQYF. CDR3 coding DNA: TGTGCCAGCTCACCTCTAGGGCTAGCGGGCACAGATACGCAGTATTTT.

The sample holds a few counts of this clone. The DNA for the CDR3 is TGTGCCAGCACCCCGGGATTTATGAACACTGAAGCTTTCTTT. Its translation is CASTPGFMNTEAFF. The chain is built from TRBV28 and TRBJ1-1; D gene unclear. Trimming removed 7 bases at V and 0 bases at J, with 12 bases between. CDR1 and CDR2 (germline): MDHEN, SYDVKM. The CDR3 spans 14 residues.

The CDR3 DNA is TGTGCCAGCAGCTTGGCGCCTAGCGACTCCCTCTACGAGCAGTACTTC. Translating it yields CASSLAPSDSLYEQYF. V usage is TRBV5-4 and J usage is TRBJ2-7; possible D gene TRBD2, 6 bases. CDR3 length: 16 residues. From germline, CDR1 is SGHNT and CDR2 YYREEE (reference sequence). V was clipped by 0 bases and J by 3 bases, with 16 bases between them.

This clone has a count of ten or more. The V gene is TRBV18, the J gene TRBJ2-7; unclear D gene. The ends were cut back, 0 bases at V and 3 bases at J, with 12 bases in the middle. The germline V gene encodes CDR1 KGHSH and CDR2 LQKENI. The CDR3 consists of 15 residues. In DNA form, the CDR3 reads TGTGCCAGCTCACCACCGTCCACGCCGGGCTACGAGCAGTACTTC. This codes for CASSPPSTPGYEQYF.

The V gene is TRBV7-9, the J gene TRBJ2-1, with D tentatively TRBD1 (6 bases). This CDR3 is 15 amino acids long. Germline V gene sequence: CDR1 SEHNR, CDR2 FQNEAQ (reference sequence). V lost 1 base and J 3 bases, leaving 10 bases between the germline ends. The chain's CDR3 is CASSLVGQNYNEQFF. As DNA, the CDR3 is TGTGCCAGCAGCTTAGTTGGACAGAACTACAATGAGCAGTTCTTC.

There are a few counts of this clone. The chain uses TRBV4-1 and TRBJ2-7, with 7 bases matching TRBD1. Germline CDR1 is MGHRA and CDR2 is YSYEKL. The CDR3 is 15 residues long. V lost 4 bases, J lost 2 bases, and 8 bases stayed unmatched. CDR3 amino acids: CASSRQTGQAYEQYF. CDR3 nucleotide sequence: TGCGCCAGCAGCCGCCAAACCGGACAGGCCTACGAGCAGTACTTC.

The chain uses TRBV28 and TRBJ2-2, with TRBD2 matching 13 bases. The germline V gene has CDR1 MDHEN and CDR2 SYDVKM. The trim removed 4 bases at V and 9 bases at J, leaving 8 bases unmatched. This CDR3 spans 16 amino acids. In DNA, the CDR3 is TGTGCCAGCAGTTCCTGGACTAGCGGGAGCAGCCGGGAGCTGTTTTTT. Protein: CASSSWTSGSSRELFF. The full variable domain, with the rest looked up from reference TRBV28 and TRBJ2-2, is DVKVTQSSRYLVKRTGEKVFLECVQDMDHENMFWYRQDPGLGLRLIYFSYDVKMKEKGDIPEGYSVSREKKERFSLILESASTNQTSMYLCASSSWTSGSSRELFFGEGSRLTVL.

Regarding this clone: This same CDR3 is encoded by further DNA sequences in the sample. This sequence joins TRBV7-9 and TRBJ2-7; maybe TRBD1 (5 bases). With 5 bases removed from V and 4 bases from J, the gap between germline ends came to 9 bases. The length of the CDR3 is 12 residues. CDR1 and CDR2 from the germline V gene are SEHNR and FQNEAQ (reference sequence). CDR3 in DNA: TGTGCCAGCAGCCTTAGGGGATACGAGCAGTACTTC. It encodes CASSLRGYEQYF.

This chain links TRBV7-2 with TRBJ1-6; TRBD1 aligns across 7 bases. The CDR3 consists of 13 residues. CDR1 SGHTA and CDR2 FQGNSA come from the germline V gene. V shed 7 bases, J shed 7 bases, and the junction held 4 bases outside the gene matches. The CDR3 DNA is TGTGCCAGCAAGACGACAGGGAATTCACCCCTCCACTTT. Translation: CASKTTGNSPLHF. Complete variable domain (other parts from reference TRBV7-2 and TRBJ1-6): GAGVSQSPSNKVTEKGKDVELRCDPISGHTALYWYRQSLGQGLEFLIYFQGNSAPDKSGLPSDRFSAERTGGSVSTLTIQRTQQEDSAVYLCASKTTGNSPLHFGNGTRLTVT.

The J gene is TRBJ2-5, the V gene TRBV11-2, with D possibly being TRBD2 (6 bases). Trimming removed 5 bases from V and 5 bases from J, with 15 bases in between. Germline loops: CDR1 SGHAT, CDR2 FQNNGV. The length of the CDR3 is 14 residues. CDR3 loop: CASSAGTARETQYF. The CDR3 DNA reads TGTGCCAGCAGCGCGGGGACCGCGAGGGAGACCCAGTACTTC.

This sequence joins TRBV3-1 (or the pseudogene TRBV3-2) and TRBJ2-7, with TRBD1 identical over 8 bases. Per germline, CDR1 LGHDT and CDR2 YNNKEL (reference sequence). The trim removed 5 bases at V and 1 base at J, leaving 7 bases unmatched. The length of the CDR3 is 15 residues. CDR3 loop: CASSYLRGHSYEQYF. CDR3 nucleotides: TGTGCCAGCAGCTACCTCAGGGGGCATTCCTACGAGCAGTACTTC.

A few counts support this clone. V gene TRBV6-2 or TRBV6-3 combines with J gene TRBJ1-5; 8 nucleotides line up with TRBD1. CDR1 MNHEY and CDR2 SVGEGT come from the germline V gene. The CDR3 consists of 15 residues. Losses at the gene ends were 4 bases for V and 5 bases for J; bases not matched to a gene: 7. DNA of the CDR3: TGTGCCAGCAGTTCCCCCGGACAGGGACATCAGCCCCAGCATTTT. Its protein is CASSSPGQGHQPQHF.